The sequence of this T cell receptor (beta chain) was determined in a study of blood T cell repertoires in COVID-19. Study overall: Both acute and convalescent COVID-19 samples were obtained from the United States, Italy and Spain.

V shed 4 bases and J 1 base; nucleotides not matched to a gene: 7. The germline V gene encodes CDR1 SGHRS and CDR2 YFSETQ. This CDR3 has 16 amino acids. Source study methods: Amplification with reference gene primers provided the estimates of nucleated cell counts. Clones were sequenced by immunoSEQ multiplex PCR, and TCRdb holds only the in-frame ones, with some missing. The D gene and trimming were derived from the DNA, and the V and J assignments and clone size from that table. Found here are approximately 100,000 clones, around 92% of them singletons; the top ten hold roughly 5.6%. The receptor comes from a man aged 50-60 years with active COVID-19. The rearrangement links TRBV5-1 to TRBJ2-2; the match to TRBD2 covers 7 bases. Sequencing was carried out using peripheral blood. The CDR3 spells CASSPSGGWNTGELFF. CDR3 bases: TGCGCCAGCAGCCCGTCGGGGGGTTGGAACACCGGGGAGCTGTTTTTT. The variable domain in full, completed from reference TRBV5-1 and TRBJ2-2, reads KAGVTQTPRYLIKTRGQQVTLSCSPISGHRSVSWYQQTPGQGLQFLFEYFSETQRNKGNFPGRFSGRQFSNSRSEMNVSTLELGDSALYLCASSPSGGWNTGELFFGEGSRLTVL.